These 25 T cell receptor beta chains were all obtained from the same sample, sequenced in a study of T-cell memory formation after mild COVID-19. Each CDR3 protein gets one entry after TCRdb re-called the 5' RACE reads with MiXCR. The table shows about 130,000 distinct CDR3 sequences, with approximately 15% occurring only once. The sequencing sample was made of PBMCs or a T cell subset sorted from them (not recorded which). The receptors were sampled from a man between 18 and 29 years old who had mild COVID-19 (a few samples of this study predate the infection). Cell type and time point are not known.

This clonotype was detected only a few times. The V gene is TRBV5-1, the J gene TRBJ2-5, with D hard to call. This CDR3 contains 14 residues. The germline V and J ends were trimmed by 4 bases and 2 bases, with 12 bases remaining between them. Germline V gives CDR1 SGHRS, CDR2 YFSETQ. CDR3 residues: CASSPAALQETQYF. CDR3 nucleotides: TGCGCCAGCAGCCCGGCGGCCTTACAAGAGACCCAGTACTTC.

This clonotype was counted between two and nine times. CDR3 in DNA: TGTGCCAGCAGCCCGACTACAGGGAGAACCACAGATACGCAGTATTTT. This codes for CASSPTTGRTTDTQYF. This chain connects TRBV9 to TRBJ2-3; tentatively, D is TRBD1 (6 bases). The CDR3 totals 16 residues. Germline lookup yields CDR1 SGDLS and CDR2 YYNGEE. Trimming removed 4 bases at V and 2 bases at J, with 17 bases between.

The chain uses TRBV6-6 and TRBJ1-1; TRBD1 agrees at 8 bases. CDR1 MNHNY and CDR2 SVGAGI come from the germline V gene (reference sequence). This CDR3 spans 15 amino acids. The junction had 2 bases not matched to a gene; V was cut back by 2 bases and J by 0 bases. Written as DNA, the CDR3 is TGTGCCAGCAGTTACGGGGACAGGATGAACACTGAAGCTTTCTTT. Its translation is CASSYGDRMNTEAFF.

This chain joins TRBV12-3 or TRBV12-4 and TRBJ1-1, with a weak D call TRBD1 (6 bases). The CDR3 contains 13 residues. V lost 9 bases and J lost 0, with 11 bases in between. CDR3 bases: TGTGCCAGTTCAGGGGATATGAACACTGAAGCTTTCTTT. Translation: CASSGDMNTEAFF.

This clonotype was recorded a few times. CDR3: CASSRYRGGNQPQHF. DNA for the CDR3: TGTGCCAGCAGCCGTTACAGGGGTGGCAATCAGCCCCAGCATTTT. The chain employs TRBV12-3 or TRBV12-4 and TRBJ1-5; 7 nucleotides line up with TRBD1. The CDR3 runs to 15 residues. V was pared by 6 bases and J by 2 bases, with 7 bases of the junction left unmatched.

The CDR3 protein is CASSLRSGGTDTQYF. The CDR3 DNA sequence: TGTGCCAGCAGCTTGCGGAGCGGGGGCACAGATACGCAGTATTTT. The V gene is TRBV7-2, the J gene TRBJ2-3; 7 bases match TRBD2. Germline V gene lookup returns CDR1 SGHTA and CDR2 FQGNSA. With V trimmed by 3 bases and J by 1 base, 4 bases remained unmatched. This CDR3 contains 15 residues.

Notes on this clonotype: At one of its ends the junction is not consistent with the germline gene, which may arise from a read error. The chain is built from TRBV7-7 and TRBJ2-5, with D hard to call. The V gene's germline CDR1 is SSHAT and CDR2 FNYEAQ (reference sequence). The CDR3 consists of 14 residues. This chain's CDR3 is CASSPHLGPETQYF. The CDR3, as DNA: TGTGCTAGCAGCCCCCATTTGGGCCCAGAGACCCAGTACTTC.

Comments on this clonotype: A much larger clone lies one base from this, so it may be a read error. The chain couples TRBV5-1 to TRBJ2-3, with D unresolved. The V end was cut by 4 bases, the J end by 6 bases, with 12 bases between. Germline V gene lookup returns CDR1 SGHRS and CDR2 YFSETQ. This CDR3 has 13 amino acids. Written as DNA, the CDR3 is TGCGCCAGCAGCCGCCTCCCCTCGGATACGCAGTATTTT. It encodes CASSRLPSDTQYF.

This clonotype has a single count. The V call is TRBV19, the J call TRBJ2-1; D might be TRBD2 (5 bases). CDR3 length equals 16 residues. Deletions cut 1 base from V and 7 bases from J, with 17 bases between. CDR1 and CDR2 (germline): LNHDA, SQIVND (reference sequence). CDR3 coding DNA: TGTGCCAGTAGTATAGGATCGAGCGGTTTTACTAATGAGCAGTTCTTC. Amino acids: CASSIGSSGFTNEQFF. Full variable domain (remainder filled in from reference TRBV19 and TRBJ2-1): DGGITQSPKYLFRKEGQNVTLSCEQNLNHDAMYWYRQDPGQGLRLIYYSQIVNDFQKGDIAEGYSVSREKKESFPLTVTSAQKNPTAFYLCASSIGSSGFTNEQFFGPGTRLTVL.

The rearrangement links TRBV5-1 to TRBJ2-7, with 9 nucleotides matching TRBD1. The V gene's germline CDR1 is SGHRS and CDR2 YFSETQ. After removal of 4 bases from V and 5 bases from J, the junction contained 10 bases not matched to a gene. This CDR3 region has 15 residues. CDR3 nucleotides: TGCGCCAGCAGCCCGGAAGGGACAGGGACCCACGAGCAGTACTTC. Amino acid sequence: CASSPEGTGTHEQYF.

V is TRBV11-2 and J is TRBJ2-5, with TRBD2 matching over 13 bases. The CDR3 runs 17 residues. Trimming took 5 bases from V and 2 from J; bases not matched to a gene: 8. Germline V gives CDR1 SGHAT, CDR2 FQNNGV. CDR3 nucleotide sequence: TGTGCCAGCAGCCGAAGGACTAGCGGGGGTTCACAAGAGACCCAGTACTTC. It specifies CASSRRTSGGSQETQYF.

This clonotype was observed a handful of times. The rearrangement uses TRBV5-1 and TRBJ2-2; unclear D gene. The germline V gene encodes CDR1 SGHRS and CDR2 YFSETQ. V lost 1 base to trimming and J lost 0 bases, with 10 bases between them. The CDR3 spans 16 residues. The CDR3 loop reads CASSLNGLANTGELFF. CDR3 nucleotides: TGCGCCAGCAGCTTGAACGGGCTGGCGAACACCGGGGAGCTGTTTTTT.

This clonotype was counted at least ten times. The gene calls are TRBV7-9 and TRBJ2-3; D unclear. This CDR3 spans 17 amino acids. CDR1 SEHNR and CDR2 FQNEAQ come from the germline V gene (reference sequence). The V end lost 2 bases, the J end lost 0 bases, and 15 bases lay between the germline ends. The CDR3 sequence: CASSLSHGSYSTDTQYF. Here the CDR3 DNA reads TGTGCCAGCAGCTTATCCCACGGAAGCTATAGCACAGATACGCAGTATTTT. Full variable domain (missing parts from reference TRBV7-9 and TRBJ2-3): DTGVSQNPRHKITKRGQNVTFRCDPISEHNRLYWYRQTLGQGPEFLTYFQNEAQLEKSRLLSDRFSAERPKGSFSTLEIQRTEQGDSAMYLCASSLSHGSYSTDTQYFGPGTRLTVL.

The chain recombines TRBV6-1 with TRBJ1-4, with 10 bases lining up with TRBD1. In germline, CDR1 is MNHNS, CDR2 SASEGT. CDR3 length equals 14 residues. V lost 4 bases, J lost 7 bases, and 3 bases stayed unmatched. The CDR3 here is CASSGQGAREKLFF. The CDR3 DNA reads TGTGCCAGCAGTGGACAGGGGGCGCGTGAAAAACTGTTTTTT.

V is TRBV12-3 or TRBV12-4 and J is TRBJ1-2; D is possibly TRBD1 (6 bases). V lost 5 bases and J lost 7, with 17 bases in between. The CDR3 totals 14 residues. The CDR3 bases are TGTGCCAGCAGTACGACAGGCCTAGTGGGTGGCTACACCTTC. It translates to CASSTTGLVGGYTF.

CDR3 in DNA: TGTGCCAGCAGTCGCCTAGTGGGCACTGAAGCTTTCTTT. Translating gives CASSRLVGTEAFF. The chain uses TRBV12-3 or TRBV12-4 and TRBJ1-1; D is unresolved. V lost 5 bases and J lost 4, with 11 bases in between. The CDR3 has 13 residues.

This clonotype was counted ten times or more. The chain links TRBV20-1 to TRBJ2-7; 9 bases match TRBD1. Germline loops: CDR1 DFQATT, CDR2 SNEGSKA (reference sequence). This CDR3 spans 13 amino acids. After removal of 6 bases from V and 3 bases from J, the junction contained 6 bases not matched to a gene. In nucleotides, the CDR3 is TGCAGTGCCAACCTGGGACAGGGCTACGAGCAGTACTTC. Translated: CSANLGQGYEQYF.

The chain recombines TRBV20-1 with TRBJ2-5; possible D gene TRBD1, 6 bases. V shed 5 bases and J shed 13 bases, with 14 bases lying between them. This CDR3 comprises 10 residues. Germline V lookup: CDR1 DFQATT, CDR2 SNEGSKA (reference sequence). The DNA for the CDR3 is TGCAGTGCTCGCTCCGGGACAACGTACTTC. It specifies CSARSGTTYF.

The J gene is TRBJ2-3, the V gene TRBV5-1; TRBD2 is a possible D gene (5 bases). This CDR3 contains 17 residues. Germline CDR1 reads SGHRS; CDR2 reads YFSETQ. The V end was cut by 0 bases, the J end by 2 bases, with 16 bases between. The CDR3: CASSLADLASPTDTQYF. CDR3 nucleotide sequence: TGCGCCAGCAGCTTGGCCGATTTAGCGTCCCCCACAGATACGCAGTATTTT.

This clonotype has a handful of counts. The chain is built from TRBV12-3 or TRBV12-4 and TRBJ1-1; TRBD1 might be the D (5 bases). Trimming removed 5 bases from V and 10 bases from J, with 14 bases in between. The CDR3 runs to 12 residues. The CDR3 coding sequence is TGTGCCAGCAGTCCCCCAGGGATCTCAGCTTTCTTT. Encoded protein: CASSPPGISAFF.

The gene calls are TRBV7-2 and TRBJ2-7, with 14 positions matching TRBD2. This CDR3 has 19 residues. The trim removed 4 bases at V and 3 bases at J, leaving 14 bases unmatched. Germline V lookup: CDR1 SGHTA, CDR2 FQGNSA. CDR3 in DNA: TGTGCCAGCAGCTCAAGGTGGGGACTAGCGGGGGCCAAGCACTACGAGCAGTACTTC. As protein: CASSSRWGLAGAKHYEQYF.

This rearrangement joins TRBV4-1 to TRBJ1-5; 9 positions match TRBD1. CDR3 size: 15 residues. V lost 7 bases to trimming and J lost 0 bases; unmatched junction nucleotides: 4. Looked up from germline, CDR1 is MGHRA and CDR2 is YSYEKL. The CDR3 DNA follows: TGCGCCAGCACCAGGACAGGGGATAGCAATCAGCCCCAGCATTTT. It is translated as CASTRTGDSNQPQHF.

This clonotype was detected only a few times. The genes are TRBV5-1 and TRBJ2-5; tentatively, D is TRBD1 or TRBD2 (7 bases each). This CDR3 contains 17 residues. The V end was cut by 6 bases, the J end by 5 bases, with 26 bases between. Germline V gene sequence: CDR1 SGHRS, CDR2 YFSETQ. CDR3 protein: CASTRGRGTTVSETQYF. The CDR3 DNA reads as TGCGCCAGCACCAGGGGCAGGGGGACTACGGTATCGGAGACCCAGTACTTC.

V usage is TRBV7-3 and J usage is TRBJ1-1, with 8 positions matching TRBD1. Germline V gives CDR1 SGHTA, CDR2 FQGTGA. The junction had 8 bases not matched to a gene; V was cut back by 5 bases and J by 9 bases. CDR3 length equals 13 residues. Here the CDR3 DNA reads TGTGCCAGCAGCCTAGGGACAGGCGGAAAAGCTTTCTTT. It encodes CASSLGTGGKAFF.

This clonotype turned up a few times. The chain combines TRBV14 with TRBJ1-2; 7 positions match TRBD1. CDR1 and CDR2 (germline): SGHDN, FVKESK. This CDR3 region has 14 residues. Trimming took 4 bases from V and 8 from J; bases not matched to a gene: 10. The CDR3: CASSPPRDSFGYTF. DNA of the CDR3: TGTGCCAGCAGCCCCCCCCGGGACAGCTTCGGCTACACCTTC.